This is a list of T cell receptor beta chains from one sample in a study of cytomegalovirus exposure and HLA in healthy donors. The repertoire was sequenced with immunoSEQ multiplex PCR; TCRdb's copy has only in-frame clones and lacks some. Counted here are fewer than 150,000 clones, 70% to 80% occurring once; the ten biggest clones make up about 5%. The material sequenced was PBMCs. These receptors originate from a male donor in good health and CMV-seronegative. CDR3s include the opening cysteine and the closing phenylalanine or tryptophan.

TRBJ2-2,TRBV27,CASSSGLAGTGELFF
TRBJ2-7,TRBV28,CASSPPRGLISYEQYF
TRBJ2-7,TRBV27,CATSREQGAYEQYF
TRBJ2-7,TRBV5-6,CASSLELAGVYEQYF
TRBJ1-6,TRBV6-5,CASSYSPGGSPLHF
TRBJ1-6,TRBV6-6,CASSRKGDSPLHF
TRBJ1-4,TRBV7-6,CASSFGTGTPEKLFF
TRBJ2-1,TRBV18,CASSPQQGPTYNEQFF
TRBJ2-1,TRBV6-1,CASSVINEQFF
TRBJ2-7,TRBV7-2,CASSYDRDRSYEQYF
TRBJ2-3,TRBV5-1,CASSCPRWTVVCDTQYF
TRBJ2-3,TRBV6-4,CASSVEAGGTDTQYF
TRBJ2-3,TRBV7-7,CASSLDGGAGTQYF
TRBJ2-1,TRBV4-3,CASSQGSAPGGNNEQFF
TRBJ2-1,TRBV7-2,CASSSRQGARNEQFF
TRBJ2-3,TRBV2,CASSVASGGRSPDTQYF
TRBJ2-1,TRBV2,CASSPDRGPINEQFF
TRBJ2-3,TRBV6-5,CASRLSGISTDTQYF
TRBJ2-7,TRBV11-1,CASSSDRVGGYEQYF
TRBJ2-2,TRBV10-1,CATGQGSTTGELFF
TRBJ1-5,TRBV2,CASSRGYNQPQHF
TRBJ2-5,TRBV9,CASSETGVWGETQYF